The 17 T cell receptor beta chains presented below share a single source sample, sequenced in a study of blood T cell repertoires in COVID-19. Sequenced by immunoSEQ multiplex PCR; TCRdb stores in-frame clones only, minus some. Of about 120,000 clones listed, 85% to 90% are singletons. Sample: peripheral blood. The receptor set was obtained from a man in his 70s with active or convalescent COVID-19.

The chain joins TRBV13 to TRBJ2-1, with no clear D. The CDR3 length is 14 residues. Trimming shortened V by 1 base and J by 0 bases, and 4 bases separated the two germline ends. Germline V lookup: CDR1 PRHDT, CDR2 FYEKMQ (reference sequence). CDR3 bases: TGTGCCAGCAGCTTAGCCAGCTCCTACAATGAGCAGTTCTTC. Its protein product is CASSLASSYNEQFF.

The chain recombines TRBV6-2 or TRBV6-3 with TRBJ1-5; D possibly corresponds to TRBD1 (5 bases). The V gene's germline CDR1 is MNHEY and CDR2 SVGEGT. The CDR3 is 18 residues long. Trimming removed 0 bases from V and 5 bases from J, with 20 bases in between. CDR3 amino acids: CASSYSPLSVRGDQPQHF. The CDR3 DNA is TGTGCCAGCAGTTACTCGCCCCTCTCGGTCCGGGGGGATCAGCCCCAGCATTTT.

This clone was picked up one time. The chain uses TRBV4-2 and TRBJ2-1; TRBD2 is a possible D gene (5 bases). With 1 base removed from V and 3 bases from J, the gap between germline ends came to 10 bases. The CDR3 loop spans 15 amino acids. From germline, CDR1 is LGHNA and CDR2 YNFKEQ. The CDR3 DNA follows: TGTGCCAGCAGCCAAGGGACTTCCGTCTACAATGAGCAGTTCTTC. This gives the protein CASSQGTSVYNEQFF.

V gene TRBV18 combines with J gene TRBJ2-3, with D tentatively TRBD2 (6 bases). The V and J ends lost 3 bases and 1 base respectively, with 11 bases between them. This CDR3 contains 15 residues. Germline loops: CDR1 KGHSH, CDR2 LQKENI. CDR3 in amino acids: CASSPEASGTDTQYF. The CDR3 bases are TGTGCCAGCTCACCCGAGGCTAGCGGCACAGATACGCAGTATTTT.

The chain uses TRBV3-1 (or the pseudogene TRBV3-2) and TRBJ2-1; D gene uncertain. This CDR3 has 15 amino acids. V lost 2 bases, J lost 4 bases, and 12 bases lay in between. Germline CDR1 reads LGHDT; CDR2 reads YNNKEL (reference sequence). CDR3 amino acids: CASSQSSVFYNEQFF. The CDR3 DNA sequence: TGTGCCAGCAGCCAATCAAGCGTCTTTTACAATGAGCAGTTCTTC.

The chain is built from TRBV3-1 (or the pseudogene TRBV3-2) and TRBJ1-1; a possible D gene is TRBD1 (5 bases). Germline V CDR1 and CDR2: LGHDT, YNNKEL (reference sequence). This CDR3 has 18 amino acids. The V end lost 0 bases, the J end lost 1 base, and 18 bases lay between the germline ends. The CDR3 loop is CASSQDGTFWDENTEAFF. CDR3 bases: TGTGCCAGCAGCCAAGATGGGACTTTTTGGGACGAGAACACTGAAGCTTTCTTT.

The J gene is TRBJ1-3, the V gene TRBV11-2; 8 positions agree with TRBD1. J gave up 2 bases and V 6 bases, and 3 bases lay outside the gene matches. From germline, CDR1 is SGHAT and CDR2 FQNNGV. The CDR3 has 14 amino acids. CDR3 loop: CASRPGGTGNTIYF. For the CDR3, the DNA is TGTGCCAGCAGACCAGGGGGCACTGGAAACACCATATATTTT.

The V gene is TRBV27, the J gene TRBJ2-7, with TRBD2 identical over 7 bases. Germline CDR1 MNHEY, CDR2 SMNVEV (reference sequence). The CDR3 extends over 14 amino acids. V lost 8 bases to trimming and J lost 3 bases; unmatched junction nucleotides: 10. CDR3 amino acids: CASGAGSYFYEQYF. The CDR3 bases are TGTGCCAGCGGAGCGGGATCCTACTTCTACGAGCAGTACTTC.

The CDR3: CASRTGSLYGYTF. The CDR3 DNA reads as TGTGCCAGCAGAACCGGTTCCCTGTATGGCTACACCTTC. The chain is built from TRBV7-9 and TRBJ1-2, with D uncertain. CDR1 is SEHNR, CDR2 FQNEAQ, per germline (reference sequence). Trimming pared 6 bases from V and 5 bases from J, leaving 13 bases between. The CDR3 is 13 residues long. The whole variable domain, remainder taken from reference TRBV7-9 and TRBJ1-2, is DTGVSQNPRHKITKRGQNVTFRCDPISEHNRLYWYRQTLGQGPEFLTYFQNEAQLEKSRLLSDRFSAERPKGSFSTLEIQRTEQGDSAMYLCASRTGSLYGYTFGSGTRLTVV.

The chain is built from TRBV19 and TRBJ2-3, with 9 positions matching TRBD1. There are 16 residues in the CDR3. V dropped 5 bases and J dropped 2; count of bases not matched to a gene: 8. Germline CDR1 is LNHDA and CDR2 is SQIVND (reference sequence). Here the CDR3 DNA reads TGTGCCAGTAGTTTTACCGGGACAGGGAACACAGATACGCAGTATTTT. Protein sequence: CASSFTGTGNTDTQYF.

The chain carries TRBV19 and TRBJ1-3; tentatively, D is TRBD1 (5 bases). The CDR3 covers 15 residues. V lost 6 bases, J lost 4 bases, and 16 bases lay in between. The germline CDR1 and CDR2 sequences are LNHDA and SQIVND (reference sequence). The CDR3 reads CASSRAQSSGNTIYF. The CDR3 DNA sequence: TGTGCCAGTAGCAGGGCACAGTCTTCGGGAAACACCATATATTTT.

As DNA, the CDR3 is TGTGCCAGCTCACACGGGGATACGCAGTATTTT. This encodes CASSHGDTQYF. This chain uses TRBV18 with TRBJ2-3; D remains ambiguous. CDR1 and CDR2 from the germline V gene are KGHSH and LQKENI. The CDR3 consists of 11 residues. The V gene lost 4 bases and the J gene lost 6 bases, with 5 bases spanning the gap.

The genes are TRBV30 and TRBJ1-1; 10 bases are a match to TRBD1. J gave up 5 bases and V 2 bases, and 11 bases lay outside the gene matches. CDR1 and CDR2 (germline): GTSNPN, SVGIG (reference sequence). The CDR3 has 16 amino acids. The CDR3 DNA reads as TGTGCCTGGAGTCCCCGGGACAGGGGCGGCGGGACTGAAGCTTTCTTT. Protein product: CAWSPRDRGGGTEAFF.

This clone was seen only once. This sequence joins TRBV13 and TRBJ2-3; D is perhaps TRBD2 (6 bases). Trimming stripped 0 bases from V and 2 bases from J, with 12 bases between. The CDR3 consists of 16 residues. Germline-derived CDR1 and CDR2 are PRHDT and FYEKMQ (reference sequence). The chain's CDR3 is CASSLGQRVITDTQYF. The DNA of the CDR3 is TGTGCCAGCAGCTTAGGCCAGCGGGTCATCACAGATACGCAGTATTTT.

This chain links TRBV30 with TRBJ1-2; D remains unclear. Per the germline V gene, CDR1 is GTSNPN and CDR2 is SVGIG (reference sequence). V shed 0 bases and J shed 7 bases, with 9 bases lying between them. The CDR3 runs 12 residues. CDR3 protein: CAWSVLSLGYTF. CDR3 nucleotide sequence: TGTGCCTGGAGTGTTTTGTCCCTTGGCTACACCTTC.

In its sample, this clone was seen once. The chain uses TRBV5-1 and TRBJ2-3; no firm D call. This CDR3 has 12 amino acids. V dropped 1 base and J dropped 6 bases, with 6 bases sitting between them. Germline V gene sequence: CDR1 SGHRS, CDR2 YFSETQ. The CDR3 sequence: CASSLSEDTQYF. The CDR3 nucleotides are TGCGCCAGCAGCTTGTCGGAGGATACGCAGTATTTT.

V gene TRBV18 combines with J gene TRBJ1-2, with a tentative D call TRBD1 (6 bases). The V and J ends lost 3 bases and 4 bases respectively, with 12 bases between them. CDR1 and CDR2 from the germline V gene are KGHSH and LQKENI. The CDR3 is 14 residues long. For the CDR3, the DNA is TGTGCCAGCTCACCCGGACAGACCTCCTATGGCTACACCTTC. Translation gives CASSPGQTSYGYTF.